A selection of T cell receptor beta chains follows, all from one sample in a study of CD8 T cells in ankylosing spondylitis. TCRdb processed the 5' RACE reads anew with MiXCR; each CDR3 protein has one entry. In the table there are about 240,000 distinct CDR3 sequences, roughly 10% of which are singletons. Material for sequencing was blood, either unsorted or a sorted T cell fraction (not recorded which). The receptor source for this set is a male donor with ankylosing spondylitis or in good health (not recorded which). Each CDR3 is given with its conserved first and last residue. A D gene is named only where the DNA matches it firmly. Clone size is not always given. Where it is, it says once, few, many or a class for expanded clones.

D gene,V gene,J gene,clone size,CDR3 protein,CDR3 DNA
-,TRBV7-9,TRBJ2-7,-,CASSPPRGGASDEQYF,TGTGCCAGCAGCCCACCGAGGGGGGGGGCCTCTGACGAGCAGTACTTC
-,TRBV25-1,TRBJ2-7,many,CASSGGDYEQYF,TGTGCCAGCAGTGGTGGCGACTACGAGCAGTACTTC
TRBD2,TRBV24-1,TRBJ2-1,few,CATSDVLAGANEQFF,TGTGCCACCAGTGATGTACTAGCGGGAGCCAATGAGCAGTTCTTC
-,TRBV5-1,TRBJ2-2,many,CASSFSFDTGELFF,TGCGCCAGCAGCTTCAGTTTTGACACCGGGGAGCTGTTTTTT
-,TRBV25-1,TRBJ2-7,many,CASSGTRAYEQYF,TGTGCCAGCAGTGGAACTAGGGCCTACGAGCAGTACTTC
TRBD2,TRBV10-3,TRBJ2-1,many,CAIRGLAESYNEQFF,TGTGCCATCAGAGGACTAGCGGAGTCCTACAATGAGCAGTTCTTC
-,TRBV20-1,TRBJ2-1,few,CSAMVIKNNEQFF,TGCAGTGCTATGGTGATTAAAAACAATGAGCAGTTCTTC
-,TRBV4-1,TRBJ2-3,many,CASSQAWGDTQYF,TGCGCCAGCAGCCAAGCTTGGGGCGATACGCAGTATTTT
-,TRBV12-3/TRBV12-4,TRBJ2-7,-,CTSSPGLSYEQYF,TGTACCAGCAGCCCCGGTCTGAGTTACGAGCAGTACTTC
TRBD1,TRBV20-1,TRBJ2-7,many,CSVTPGQGFYEQYF,TGCAGTGTTACGCCGGGACAGGGTTTCTACGAGCAGTACTTC
-,TRBV12-3/TRBV12-4,TRBJ2-1,few,CASSLMRGGSEQFF,TGTGCCAGCAGTTTGATGAGAGGAGGATCCGAGCAGTTCTTC
-,TRBV5-1,TRBJ1-6,many,CASSEVIGTLNSPLHF,TGCGCCAGCAGCGAAGTAATCGGGACCCTGAATTCACCCCTCCACTTT
-,TRBV20-1,TRBJ2-3,many,CSASGGTDTQYF,TGCAGTGCTAGCGGGGGCACAGATACGCAGTATTTT
-,TRBV4-2,TRBJ2-5,many,CASSHRSPETQYF,TGTGCCAGCAGCCACAGAAGTCCAGAGACCCAGTACTTC
-,TRBV29-1,TRBJ2-1,few,CSAMRDSGNPFF,TGCAGCGCGATGAGAGATTCCGGCAATCCGTTCTTC
-,TRBV5-1,TRBJ2-1,many,CASSFRSGDNEQFF,TGCGCCAGCAGCTTTCGTTCGGGTGACAATGAGCAGTTCTTC
-,TRBV20-1,TRBJ1-1,many,CSARDALENTEAFF,TGCAGTGCTAGAGACGCCCTCGAGAACACTGAAGCTTTCTTT
TRBD1,TRBV7-2,TRBJ1-2,few,CASSRGQGANYGYTF,TGTGCCAGCTCCCGGGGACAGGGAGCTAACTATGGCTACACCTTC
-,TRBV5-1,TRBJ2-7,-,CASSLETLSYEQYF,TGCGCCAGCAGCTTGGAGACACTCTCCTACGAGCAGTACTTC
TRBD1,TRBV12-3/TRBV12-4,TRBJ2-1,many,CASSHGQGWYNEQFF,TGTGCCAGCAGCCATGGACAGGGATGGTACAATGAGCAGTTCTTC
-,TRBV7-8,TRBJ2-1,many,CASSSSTSQNEQFF,TGTGCCAGCAGCTCCTCCACCAGCCAGAATGAGCAGTTCTTC
-,TRBV20-1,TRBJ2-1,many,CSARKAGLANEQFF,TGCAGTGCTAGAAAGGCGGGCCTAGCCAATGAGCAGTTCTTC
TRBD2,TRBV6-6,TRBJ2-2,many,CASSELAGELFF,TGTGCCAGCAGCGAACTAGCGGGGGAGCTGTTTTTT
TRBD1,TRBV28,TRBJ1-2,few,CASSSTGGYGYTF,TGTGCCAGCAGCTCCACAGGGGGCTATGGCTACACCTTC
-,TRBV24-1,TRBJ2-2,many,CATSDLITGIWNTGELFF,TGTGCCACCAGTGATCTGATCACAGGGATTTGGAACACCGGGGAGCTGTTTTTT
-,TRBV6-5,TRBJ2-2,many,CASSYHSSVYTGELFF,TGTGCCAGCAGTTACCATTCTAGCGTTTACACCGGGGAGCTGTTTTTT
-,TRBV5-1,TRBJ2-2,many,CASSLAGSNTGELFF,TGCGCCAGCAGCTTGGCCGGGTCGAACACCGGGGAGCTGTTTTTT
-,TRBV25-1,TRBJ2-7,many,CASSGPDYEQYF,TGTGCCAGCAGTGGCCCTGATTACGAGCAGTACTTC
-,TRBV12-3/TRBV12-4,TRBJ2-1,many,CASSFPPGLAYNEQFF,TGTGCCAGCAGTTTTCCCCCGGGACTCGCTTACAATGAGCAGTTCTTC
-,TRBV7-6,TRBJ2-7,many,CASSRIPLRDYEQYF,TGTGCCAGCAGCCGTATCCCACTTCGGGACTACGAGCAGTACTTC
-,TRBV11-2,TRBJ2-7,many,CASIYLRGGPKQYF,TGTGCCAGCATCTACCTAAGGGGAGGTCCCAAGCAGTACTTC
TRBD1,TRBV20-1,TRBJ2-7,many,CSARDRTGRNYEQYF,TGCAGTGCTAGAGACCGGACAGGAAGGAACTACGAGCAGTACTTC
TRBD1,TRBV6-4,TRBJ2-1,-,CASSEQGQHNEQFF,TGTGCCAGCAGTGAACAGGGGCAGCATAATGAGCAGTTCTTC
-,TRBV4-1,TRBJ2-5,few,CASSPRQNQETQYF,TGCGCCAGCAGCCCTCGACAGAATCAAGAGACCCAGTACTTC
-,TRBV7-3,TRBJ1-1,-,CASSLASRGHTEAFF,TGTGCCAGCAGCTTAGCAAGCAGGGGTCACACTGAAGCTTTCTTT
-,TRBV6-6,TRBJ2-1,many,CASSPRSQRHNEQFF,TGTGCCAGCAGCCCTAGATCTCAGCGGCACAATGAGCAGTTCTTC